This T cell receptor beta chain was found in a study of cytomegalovirus exposure and HLA in healthy donors. Study findings and constraints: Confirmation was obtained in vitro that three CMV-associated chains are specific for CMV antigens.

For this clone: What it binds is unknown.

Primers for the PCR totalled 60 Vbeta and 13 Jbeta. The table came from immunoSEQ multiplex PCR; TCRdb's copy has only in-frame clones and leaves some out. The sample holds 120,000 to 150,000 clones, 65% to 80% seen once. These donors counted as nominally healthy when sampled, but unrecorded immune exposures were likely. The CDR3 extends over 15 amino acids. CDR1 SGDLS and CDR2 YYNGEE come from the germline V gene. V was pared by 7 bases and J by 3 bases, with 20 bases between. Sequenced sample: PBMCs. This clonotype was sampled from a woman aged 40-49 years in good health and CMV-seronegative. V and J are TRBV9 and TRBJ2-7, with D maybe TRBD2 (6 bases). CDR3 sequence reads: CASGKTGGRNYEQYF. CDR3 bases: TGTGCCAGCGGTAAGACCGGAGGGCGGAACTACGAGCAGTACTTC.